Presented here are 11 T cell receptor beta chains from one specimen sequenced in a study of CD8 T cells in Susac syndrome. cDNA came from about 0.5 to 1 ug RNA primed by random hexamers. TCRdb processed the immunoSEQ multiplex PCR reads anew with MiXCR; each CDR3 protein has one entry. The table shows a few hundred thousand distinct CDR3 sequences, with 75% to 90% occurring only once. Sequenced: CD8+ T cells from PBMCs. The receptors were gathered from a human donor with multiple sclerosis.

This chain links TRBV5-1 with TRBJ1-1, with 7 bases lining up with TRBD1. Trimming took 4 bases from V and 4 from J; bases not matched to a gene: 7. In germline, CDR1 is SGHRS, CDR2 YFSETQ. There are 14 residues in the CDR3. Written as DNA, the CDR3 is TGCGCCAGCAGCGAAGGACAGGTTAGCACTGAAGCTTTCTTT. It codes for CASSEGQVSTEAFF.

CDR3 region: CASSSPGFNSYNEQFF. The CDR3 nucleotides read TGTGCCAGCAGTTCCCCGGGGTTCAACTCCTACAATGAGCAGTTCTTC. The genes are TRBV27 and TRBJ2-1; tentatively, D is TRBD2 (5 bases). The germline gives CDR1 MNHEY, CDR2 SMNVEV (reference sequence). The CDR3 runs to 16 residues. Deletions cut 4 bases from V and 0 bases from J, with 13 bases between.

The chain recombines TRBV4-1 with TRBJ1-1, with D possibly being TRBD1 (5 bases). Trimming cost V 0 bases and J 8 bases, with 13 bases left between them. The CDR3 covers 14 residues. Per the germline V gene, CDR1 is MGHRA and CDR2 is YSYEKL. The CDR3 spells CASSQEGMGEEAFF. In DNA form, the CDR3 reads TGCGCCAGCAGCCAAGAAGGGATGGGGGAAGAAGCTTTCTTT.

The V and J genes are TRBV29-1 and TRBJ1-2, with D maybe TRBD1 (5 bases). CDR1 SQVTM and CDR2 ANQGSEA come from the germline V gene. Deletions cut 3 bases from V and 8 bases from J, with 10 bases between. The CDR3 covers 11 residues. The CDR3 DNA reads TGCAGCGTTGACGTCGGGGACGGCTACACCTTC. It is translated as CSVDVGDGYTF.

The chain employs TRBV6-5 and TRBJ1-5; D uncertain. CDR1 MNHEY and CDR2 SVGAGI come from the germline V gene. The CDR3 has 13 residues. V shed 9 bases and J shed 0 bases, with 9 bases lying between them. The CDR3 region is CASSPISNQPQHF. In DNA form, the CDR3 reads TGTGCCAGTTCCCCGATTAGCAATCAGCCCCAGCATTTT.

This chain joins TRBV20-1 and TRBJ2-3; D may be TRBD1 (5 bases). V was cut by 3 bases and J by 2 bases, with 9 bases left in between. CDR1 is DFQATT and CDR2 is SNEGSKA in the germline V gene (reference sequence). The CDR3 has 13 residues. The CDR3 sequence: CSASPGLTDTQYF. The CDR3 nucleotides are TGCAGTGCTAGTCCAGGGCTCACAGATACGCAGTATTTT.

The J gene is TRBJ2-1, the V gene TRBV9; weak D call: TRBD2 (5 bases). This CDR3 has 16 residues. The V end lost 0 bases, the J end lost 0 bases, and 10 bases lay between the germline ends. Germline loops: CDR1 SGDLS, CDR2 YYNGEE. The CDR3 DNA reads TGTGCCAGCAGCGTAGGGAGAGGGAGCTCCTACAATGAGCAGTTCTTC. This sequence encodes CASSVGRGSSYNEQFF.

The rearrangement links TRBV27 to TRBJ1-1; D uncertain. Trimming took off 7 bases at V and 6 bases at J, with 9 bases between the two ends. The germline V gene encodes CDR1 MNHEY and CDR2 SMNVEV (reference sequence). This CDR3 comprises 11 residues. In DNA, the CDR3 is TGTGCCAGCACGGGTGGGGCTGAAGCTTTCTTT. Its translation is CASTGGAEAFF.

The J gene is TRBJ2-1, the V gene TRBV28; D perhaps matches TRBD1 (6 bases). V was trimmed by 10 bases and J by 4 bases, leaving 11 bases between them. There are 12 residues in the CDR3. Germline-derived CDR1 and CDR2 are MDHEN and SYDVKM. This chain's CDR3 is CATRTEYNEQFF. The CDR3, as DNA: TGTGCCACCCGGACAGAATACAATGAGCAGTTCTTC.

The chain is built from TRBV5-5 and TRBJ2-7; TRBD1 matches 9 bases. Trimming removed 3 bases from V and 4 bases from J; junction bases left unmatched: 11. The CDR3 loop spans 16 amino acids. Germline V lookup: CDR1 SGHKS, CDR2 YYEKEE (reference sequence). The CDR3 sequence: CASSWVPGQGPYEQYF. In nucleotides, the CDR3 is TGTGCCAGCAGCTGGGTCCCGGGACAGGGACCTTACGAGCAGTACTTC.

The rearrangement uses TRBV4-1 and TRBJ2-7; D is possibly TRBD2 (5 bases). The CDR3 length is 14 residues. Germline V CDR1 and CDR2: MGHRA, YSYEKL. With 5 bases removed from V and 3 bases from J, the gap between germline ends came to 14 bases. In DNA form, the CDR3 reads TGCGCCAGCAGCACGGGAACTAATGGCTACGAGCAGTACTTC. Translation gives CASSTGTNGYEQYF.